This entry concerns a single TCR beta chain. Its antigen is currently unknown. This sample is drawn from a study of identical twins. Study-wide results and caveats: Out-of-frame alpha sequences common to twins were enriched for low generation probability.

Germline trimming cut 5 bases from V and 3 bases from J; bases unmatched to any gene: 5. Germline V gives CDR1 SGHRS, CDR2 YFSETQ. The length of the CDR3 is 14 residues. TCRdb processed the 5' RACE reads anew with MiXCR; each CDR3 protein has one entry. Here the sample spans around 480,000 distinct CDR3 sequences, roughly 13% being singletons. These data were also filed under a second study, of yellow fever vaccine responses in identical twins.

The receptor comes from a woman aged 18 to 35 in good health. Sequencing was carried out using CD4+ T cells sorted from blood. V usage is TRBV5-1 and J usage is TRBJ2-5; 9 bases map to TRBD1. The CDR3 DNA reads TGCGCCAGCAGTTCGGGACAGGGCAAAGAGACCCAGTACTTC. Amino acids: CASSSGQGKETQYF. Supplemented by reference TRBV5-1 and TRBJ2-5, the full variable domain reads KAGVTQTPRYLIKTRGQQVTLSCSPISGHRSVSWYQQTPGQGLQFLFEYFSETQRNKGNFPGRFSGRQFSNSRSEMNVSTLELGDSALYLCASSSGQGKETQYFGPGTRLLVL.